These T cell receptor beta chains were read from a single sample in a study of CD8 T cells in Susac syndrome. TCRdb itself ran the immunoSEQ multiplex PCR reads through MiXCR, one entry per CDR3 protein. The sample shows a few hundred thousand distinct CDR3 sequences, roughly 85% of them seen only once. The sample was CD8+ T cells from PBMCs. The receptor set was obtained from a human donor with multiple sclerosis. Each CDR3 is given with its conserved first and last residue. D genes are given only for firm matches. Expanded clones get a size class; other rows say once, few or many, or leave the size out.

.	TRBV7-3	TRBJ1-3	.	CASSLSFSVGRSTLTLLSGNTIYF	TGTGCCAGCAGCTTATCATTCAGCGTGGGACGGTCCACCCTTACACTCCTCTCTGGAAACACCATATATTTT
.	TRBV2	TRBJ1-2	TRBD1	CASTELQGALNYGYTF	TGTGCCAGTACTGAATTACAGGGGGCGCTTAACTATGGCTACACCTTC
.	TRBV24-1	TRBJ1-5	.	CATGTRDGDQPQHF	TGTGCCACCGGAACCCGGGACGGAGATCAGCCCCAGCATTTT
.	TRBV5-1	TRBJ1-1	.	CASSLRRPGTEAFF	TGCGCCAGCAGCTTGAGGCGCCCGGGGACTGAAGCTTTCTTT
.	TRBV29-1	TRBJ2-5	.	CSVEAETQYF	TGCAGCGTTGAAGCAGAGACCCAGTACTTC
.	TRBV29-1	TRBJ2-7	.	CSVEGPAHEQYF	TGCAGCGTTGAAGGGCCGGCCCACGAGCAGTACTTC
.	TRBV29-1	TRBJ2-5	TRBD1	CSVEPDRVPETQYF	TGCAGCGTTGAGCCCGACAGGGTTCCAGAGACCCAGTACTTC
.	TRBV12-5	TRBJ2-7	TRBD1	CASGRTGSLFYEQYF	TGTGCTAGTGGCCGGACAGGGTCCCTCTTCTACGAGCAGTACTTC
.	TRBV5-1	TRBJ1-2	.	CASSPSGGTNYGYTF	TGCGCCAGCAGTCCAAGCGGGGGAACCAACTATGGCTACACCTTC
.	TRBV28	TRBJ2-7	TRBD1	CASSLIILGTGSEREQYF	TGTGCCAGCAGTTTAATCATCTTGGGGACAGGGTCTGAGCGGGAGCAGTACTTC
few	TRBV6-5	TRBJ2-1	.	CASSYSGGAGNEQFF	TGTGCCAGCAGTTACTCCGGGGGCGCAGGGAATGAGCAGTTCTTC
.	TRBV9	TRBJ1-1	.	CASNPRPLNTEAFF	TGTGCCAGCAACCCTCGTCCGTTGAACACTGAAGCTTTCTTT
.	TRBV7-9	TRBJ2-1	TRBD2	CASSLVLAVYNEQFF	TGTGCCAGCAGCTTAGTACTAGCGGTCTACAATGAGCAGTTCTTC
.	TRBV4-3	TRBJ1-2	.	CASSQDSHREEIKGYTF	TGCGCCAGCAGCCAAGATTCGCACAGAGAGGAAATTAAAGGCTACACCTTC
.	TRBV15	TRBJ2-2	TRBD1	CATSRGQFGELFF	TGTGCCACCAGCAGGGGACAGTTCGGGGAGCTGTTTTTT
.	TRBV18	TRBJ1-1	.	CASSPAVEVNTEAFF	TGTGCCAGCTCACCAGCGGTGGAGGTGAACACTGAAGCTTTCTTT
.	TRBV29-1	TRBJ1-1	.	CSVEDGGVEAFF	TGCAGCGTTGAAGACGGAGGGGTTGAAGCTTTCTTT
few	TRBV7-9	TRBJ2-2	.	CASSLLSSTGELFF	TGTGCCAGCAGCTTACTTTCTTCGACCGGGGAGCTGTTTTTT
.	TRBV29-1	TRBJ2-7	TRBD1	CSVGVLDRGYEQYF	TGCAGCGTTGGAGTATTGGACAGGGGCTACGAGCAGTACTTC
.	TRBV19	TRBJ2-1	.	CASSLQGSREQFF	TGTGCCAGTAGTCTACAGGGATCTCGGGAGCAGTTCTTC
.	TRBV7-9	TRBJ2-7	TRBD1	CASSLVDRGFYEQYF	TGTGCCAGCAGCTTAGTGGACAGGGGATTCTACGAGCAGTACTTC
.	TRBV12-3/TRBV12-4	TRBJ1-2	.	CASTPEGGGGYTF	TGTGCCAGCACCCCAGAGGGTGGTGGTGGCTACACCTTC
.	TRBV4-2	TRBJ1-5	.	CASSPLGLEWTPNQPQHF	TGTGCCAGCAGCCCGTTGGGATTAGAGTGGACACCCAATCAGCCCCAGCATTTT
few	TRBV6-5	TRBJ2-7	TRBD2	CASSYVGTSGRAYEQYF	TGTGCCAGCAGTTACGTGGGGACTAGCGGGAGAGCCTACGAGCAGTACTTC
.	TRBV3-1	TRBJ1-1	.	CASSQAAQMNTEAFF	TGTGCCAGCAGCCAAGCCGCTCAGATGAACACTGAAGCTTTCTTT
.	TRBV5-6	TRBJ2-1	TRBD2	CASSWLGSLAGVSNEQFF	TGTGCCAGCAGCTGGCTTGGTTCACTAGCGGGAGTAAGTAATGAGCAGTTCTTC
.	TRBV4-1	TRBJ2-1	TRBD2	CASSQDLAGGTNEQFF	TGCGCCAGCAGCCAAGATCTAGCGGGAGGCACCAATGAGCAGTTCTTC
.	TRBV28	TRBJ2-3	TRBD2	CASSTLAGSDTQYF	TGTGCCAGCAGTACCCTAGCGGGATCAGATACGCAGTATTTT
.	TRBV6-4	TRBJ2-1	.	CASSDTDYHEQFF	TGTGCCAGCAGTGACACCGACTATCATGAGCAGTTCTTC
.	TRBV24-1	TRBJ2-1	.	CATSDFAGNEQFF	TGTGCCACCAGTGATTTTGCCGGGAATGAGCAGTTCTTC
once	TRBV12-3/TRBV12-4	TRBJ1-2	.	CASRRILEVNYGYTF	TGTGCCAGCAGGAGGATACTCGAAGTCAACTATGGCTACACCTTC
.	TRBV30	TRBJ1-5	TRBD1	CAWSVGTGIQPQHF	TGTGCCTGGAGTGTAGGGACAGGTATTCAGCCCCAGCATTTT
.	TRBV3-1	TRBJ2-1	TRBD2	CASRGQRETNSYNEQFF	TGTGCCAGCAGGGGTCAGCGGGAGACCAACTCCTACAATGAGCAGTTCTTC
once	TRBV3-1	TRBJ2-1	TRBD2	CASSQGSLGLAVYNEQFF	TGTGCCAGCAGCCAAGGAAGCCTGGGACTAGCGGTTTACAATGAGCAGTTCTTC